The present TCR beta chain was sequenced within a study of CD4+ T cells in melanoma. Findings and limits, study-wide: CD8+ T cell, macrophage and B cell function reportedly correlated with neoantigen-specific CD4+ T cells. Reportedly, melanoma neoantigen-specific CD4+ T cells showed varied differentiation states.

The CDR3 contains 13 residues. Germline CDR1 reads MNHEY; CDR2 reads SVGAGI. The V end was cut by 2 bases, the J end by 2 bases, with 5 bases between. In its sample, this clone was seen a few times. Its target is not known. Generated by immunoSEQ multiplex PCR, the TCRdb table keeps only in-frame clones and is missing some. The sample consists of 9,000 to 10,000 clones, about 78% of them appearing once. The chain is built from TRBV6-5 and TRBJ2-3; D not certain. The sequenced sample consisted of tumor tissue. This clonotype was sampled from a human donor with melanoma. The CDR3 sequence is CASSYDHTDTQYF. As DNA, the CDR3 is TGTGCCAGCAGTTACGACCACACAGATACGCAGTATTTT.